This T cell receptor beta chain was recorded in a study of shared clonotypes between healthy human individuals. Measured with immunoSEQ multiplex PCR; TCRdb has only the in-frame clones, and not every one. The sample gives about 1 million clones, more than 75% of which show up once; 0.5% to 0.6% is in the top ten. From germline, CDR1 is SGDLS and CDR2 YYNGEE. The ends lost 4 bases at V and 2 bases at J; junction bases unmatched: 4. This CDR3 region has 15 residues. Material for sequencing was memory CD4+ T cells from PBMCs. The subset: CD45RA-negative fraction. The chain is built from TRBV9 and TRBJ1-4; TRBD1 matches 8 bases. This receptor was taken from a man between 18 and 35 years old in good health. Some clones in this sample may be carry-over from other donors' samples. The CDR3 region has the DNA TGTGCCAGCAGCCCTAGGACAGGGACTAATGAAAAACTGTTTTTT. Encoded protein: CASSPRTGTNEKLFF.